The rows below give T cell receptor beta chains drawn from one sample of a study of technical replicates of blood from a few donors. This table comes from immunoSEQ multiplex PCR, and its TCRdb copy is limited to in-frame clones, with some not included. The sample includes about 83,000 clones, 90% to 95% of them seen just once. Sequences were obtained from T cells isolated from PBMCs. These receptors were obtained from a human donor in good health. Both conserved end residues are part of each CDR3. The D gene is left open where the match is weak. Only some rows state a clone size, as once, few, many or a class for expanded clones.

clone_size	d_call	v_call	j_call	cdr3_aa	cdr3_nt
NA	TRBD1	TRBV19	TRBJ1-4	CASSMPLQGGNEKLFF	TGTGCCAGTAGTATGCCTCTACAGGGGGGTAATGAAAAACTGTTTTTT
NA	TRBD2	TRBV27	TRBJ2-7	CASRDTSGRTYEQYF	TGTGCCAGCAGGGACACTAGCGGGAGAACCTACGAGCAGTACTTC
once	NA	TRBV6-6	TRBJ2-2	CASSALARRDTGELFF	TGTGCCAGCAGTGCTCTAGCCCGGAGAGATACCGGGGAGCTGTTTTTT
once	TRBD1	TRBV4-1	TRBJ1-1	CASATNRGGAYFF	TGCGCCAGCGCGACCAATAGAGGGGGCGCTTATTTCTTT
NA	TRBD2	TRBV11-3	TRBJ2-1	CASSSFISLAGDANEQFF	TGTGCCAGCAGCTCATTTATCTCACTAGCGGGGGACGCTAATGAGCAGTTCTTC
NA	TRBD2	TRBV5-6	TRBJ2-3	CASSSTSADTQYF	TGTGCCAGCAGCTCCACTAGCGCAGATACGCAGTATTTT
NA	NA	TRBV19	TRBJ1-1	CASSPRGRMNTEAFF	TGTGCCAGTAGTCCCCGGGGGAGAATGAACACTGAAGCTTTCTTT
NA	NA	TRBV28	TRBJ2-7	CASSGTGYSYEQYF	TGTGCCAGCAGCGGTACAGGATACTCCTACGAGCAGTACTTC
NA	NA	TRBV11-3	TRBJ2-3	CASSFYRRDTQYF	TGTGCCAGCAGCTTCTATCGTCGAGATACGCAGTATTTT
NA	NA	TRBV19	TRBJ1-2	CASSIAGGANYGYTF	TGTGCCAGTAGTATAGCGGGGGGCGCTAACTATGGCTACACCTTC
NA	TRBD1	TRBV5-4	TRBJ1-1	CATRGPEGTEAFF	TGTGCAACGAGGGGGCCCGAGGGAACTGAAGCTTTCTTT
NA	NA	TRBV11-3	TRBJ2-2	CASSSSWAPNTGELFF	TGTGCCAGCAGCTCCTCTTGGGCTCCGAACACCGGGGAGCTGTTTTTT
few	NA	TRBV30	TRBJ1-1	CAWSLSLNTEAFF	TGTGCCTGGAGTTTGAGCTTGAACACTGAAGCTTTCTTT
NA	TRBD1	TRBV27	TRBJ1-5	CASSHRGYQPQHF	TGTGCCAGCTCTCACAGGGGGTATCAGCCCCAGCATTTT
NA	NA	TRBV18	TRBJ1-4	CASSPRTVKRNEKLFF	TGTGCCAGCTCACCCCGGACAGTTAAGCGCAATGAAAAACTGTTTTTT
once	TRBD1	TRBV7-9	TRBJ1-1	CASKGASTEAFF	TGTGCCAGCAAGGGGGCGAGCACTGAAGCTTTCTTT
NA	NA	TRBV5-1	TRBJ1-1	CASSLRQSLGTEAFF	TGCGCCAGCAGCCTACGACAAAGTTTGGGCACTGAAGCTTTCTTT
NA	NA	TRBV21-1	TRBJ1-3	CALLGTVGNTIYF	TGTGCCCTCCTAGGGACAGTGGGAAACACCATATATTTT
NA	NA	TRBV7-7	TRBJ2-2	CASSLSPVFTGELFF	TGTGCCAGCAGCTTAAGTCCAGTTTTCACCGGGGAGCTGTTTTTT
NA	NA	TRBV6-5	TRBJ2-2	CASRQTGNTGELFF	TGTGCCAGCAGGCAAACAGGGAACACCGGGGAGCTGTTTTTT
NA	TRBD1	TRBV7-9	TRBJ1-1	CASSLWTGGKDTEAFF	TGTGCCAGCAGCTTATGGACAGGGGGCAAGGACACTGAAGCTTTCTTT
NA	NA	TRBV19	TRBJ1-2	CATGSGGYTF	TGTGCCACCGGGAGCGGTGGCTACACCTTC